The sample holds a few counts of the clone carrying this T cell receptor (beta chain). It was with a sample-barcoded 5' primer and a J-beta primer mix that a second PCR of roughly 6 to 12 cycles was run. TCRdb recomputed calls from the 5' RACE reads with MiXCR, one row per CDR3 protein. Of about 800,000 distinct CDR3 sequences in the sample, 20% to 25% are singletons; the top ten hold approximately 4%. The data were taken from a study of blood T cells in healthy people across ages. Deletions cut 3 bases from V and 3 bases from J, with 11 bases between. The CDR3 covers 13 residues. The V gene's germline CDR1 is SQVTM and CDR2 ANQGSEA. Another study also made use of these data, one on T cells of mothers and their children.

Sequencing was carried out using blood. The sequence was obtained from a boy between 5 and 17 years old in good health. The chain links TRBV29-1 to TRBJ1-2; tentatively, D is TRBD1 (5 bases). CDR3 residues: CSVEPGTDYGYTF. CDR3 sequence (DNA): TGCAGCGTTGAGCCAGGGACCGACTATGGCTACACCTTC.